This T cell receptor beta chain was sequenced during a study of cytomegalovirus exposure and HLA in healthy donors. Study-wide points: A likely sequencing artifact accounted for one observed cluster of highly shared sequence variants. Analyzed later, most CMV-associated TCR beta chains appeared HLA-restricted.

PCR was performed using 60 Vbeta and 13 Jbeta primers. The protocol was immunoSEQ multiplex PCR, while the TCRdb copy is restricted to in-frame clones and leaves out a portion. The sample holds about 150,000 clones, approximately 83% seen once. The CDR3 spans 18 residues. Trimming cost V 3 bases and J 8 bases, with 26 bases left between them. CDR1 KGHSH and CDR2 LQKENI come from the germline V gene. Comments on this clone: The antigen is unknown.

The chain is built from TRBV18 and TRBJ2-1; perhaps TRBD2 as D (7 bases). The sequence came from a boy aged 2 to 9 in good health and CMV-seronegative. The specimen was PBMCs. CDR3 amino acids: CASSPPRGAGRTGDEQFF. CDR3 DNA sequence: TGTGCCAGCTCACCCCCCCGGGGGGCAGGGCGGACGGGCGATGAGCAGTTCTTC.